These 2 T cell receptor beta chains were all obtained from the same sample, sequenced in a study of blood T cell repertoires in COVID-19. Repertoires were generated with immunoSEQ multiplex PCR, while TCRdb's copy carries only in-frame clones and drops some. The sample records 250,000 to 300,000 clones, 80% to 90% being singletons. The sample was peripheral blood. These receptors came from a woman aged 40-49 years who had recovered from COVID-19.

J is TRBJ2-2 and V is TRBV5-1; TRBD2 is a possible D gene (6 bases). Germline CDR1 is SGHRS and CDR2 is YFSETQ. Trimming stripped 4 bases from V and 3 bases from J, with 13 bases between. The CDR3 consists of 15 residues. Here the CDR3 DNA reads TGCGCCAGCAGCCAACGACTAGTTGACACCGGGGAGCTGTTTTTT. Translated, it gives CASSQRLVDTGELFF.

The chain has TRBV5-4 and TRBJ1-1; D perhaps matches TRBD1 (6 bases). V lost 3 bases, J lost 0 bases, and 12 bases lay in between. The CDR3 covers 15 residues. Per germline, CDR1 SGHNT and CDR2 YYREEE (reference sequence). CDR3 residues: CASSWGLVMNTEAFF. In nucleotides, the CDR3 is TGTGCCAGCAGCTGGGGGCTAGTCATGAACACTGAAGCTTTCTTT.